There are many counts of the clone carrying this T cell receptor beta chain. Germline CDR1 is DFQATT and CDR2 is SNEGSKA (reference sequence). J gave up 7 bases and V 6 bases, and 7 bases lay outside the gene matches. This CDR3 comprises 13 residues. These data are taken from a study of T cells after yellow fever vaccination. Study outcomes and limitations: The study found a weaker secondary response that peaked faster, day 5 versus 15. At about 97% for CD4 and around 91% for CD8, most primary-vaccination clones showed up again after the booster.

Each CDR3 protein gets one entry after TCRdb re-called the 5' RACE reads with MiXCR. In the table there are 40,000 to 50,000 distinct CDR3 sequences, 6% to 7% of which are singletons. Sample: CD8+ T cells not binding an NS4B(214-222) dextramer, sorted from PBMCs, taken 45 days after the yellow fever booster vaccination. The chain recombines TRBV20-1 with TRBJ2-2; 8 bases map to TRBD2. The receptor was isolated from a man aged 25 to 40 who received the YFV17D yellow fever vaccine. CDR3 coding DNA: TGCAGTGCCCGTAGCGGGATTGGCGGGGAGCTGTTTTTT. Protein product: CSARSGIGGELFF.